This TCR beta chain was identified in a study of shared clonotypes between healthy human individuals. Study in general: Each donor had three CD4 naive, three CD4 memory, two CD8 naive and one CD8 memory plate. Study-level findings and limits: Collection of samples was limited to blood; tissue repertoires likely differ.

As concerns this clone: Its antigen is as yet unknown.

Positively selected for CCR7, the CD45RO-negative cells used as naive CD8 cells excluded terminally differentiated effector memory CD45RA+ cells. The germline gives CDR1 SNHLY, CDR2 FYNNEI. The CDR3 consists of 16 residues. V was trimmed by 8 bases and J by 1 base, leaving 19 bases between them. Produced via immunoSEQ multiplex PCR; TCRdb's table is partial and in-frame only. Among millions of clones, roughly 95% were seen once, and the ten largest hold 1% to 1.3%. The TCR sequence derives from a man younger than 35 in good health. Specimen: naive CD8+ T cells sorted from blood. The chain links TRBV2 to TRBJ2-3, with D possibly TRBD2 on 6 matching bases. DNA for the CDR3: TGTGCCAGCGGTGGTGGGGGGATATATGGCACAGATACGCAGTATTTT. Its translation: CASGGGGIYGTDTQYF.